Listed here is a single T cell receptor beta chain. It has no known antigen specificity. No qualities accompany the bases; no much larger clone lies one base away. From each donor, a single peripheral blood sample of roughly 0.11 L on average was drawn into heparinised tubes. Using a panel that included CD45RO, CCR7, CD25, CD127, CD95 and CD27, naive, central memory, regulatory and stem cell-like memory CD4+ T cells were sorted on a BD FACSAria II. All sorted populations exceeded 95% purity. PBMCs were isolated immediately by Lymphoprep density gradient centrifugation and stained directly without culture. So that batch effects would be minimized, each experiment stained and sorted samples in pairs, pairing one healthy donor with one patient. All of the isolated RNA was reverse transcribed with the High Capacity cDNA Reverse Transcription Kit, so expressed TCRB transcripts were sequenced. Stem cell-like memory T cell samples underwent survey-depth immunoSEQ sequencing, averaging about 1 million total reads per sample. Sorted cells were lysed in RLT buffer and RNA was extracted with DNase-treated RNeasy Micro or Mini kits, depending on cell number. To prevent cross-contamination, every cell subset was processed on its own, while patient and healthy donor samples were processed together. Using the immunoSEQ multiplex PCR, TCRB sequences were amplified from cDNA into 87-bp fragments spanning the CDR3 region. Amplicons were sequenced on the Illumina HiSeq platform. Under the source paper's analysis protocol: Synthetic template baselines were used to correct PCR bias computationally, reads within Hamming distance 2 were collapsed, and singletons that could not be merged were discarded. Reads were aligned against IMGT to assign V, D and J genes, CDR3 length and insertions or deletions at six rearrangement sites. Within each subset, clonotype counts were normalized to sorted cell number, and only after that were true diversity and Gini coefficients computed with the tcR R package. Repertoire sharing was quantified using the overlap coefficient calculated on TCRB nucleotide sequences. What TCRdb holds here is the immuneACCESS table cut down to in-frame rearrangements. Part of the clones is not present; checked against another copy, under half of the missing clones reflect an unresolved V gene, and the others are unexplained. Clone size and V and J calls were adopted from that table, with D and trimming inferred from the DNA. In all, the sample holds 15,000 to 20,000 clones, and approximately 50% of those were seen once. Less than 0.55% of the sample lies in the top ten.

The CDR3 has 18 amino acids, counting the end cysteine and phenylalanine. The DNA shown is the 54-base CDR3, in frame from base 1. The germline V gene yields KGHSH for CDR1 and LQKENI for CDR2. V is clipped by 3 bases and J by 1 base, and the sequence between their germline boundaries is 16 bases long. This entry comes from a study of beta chain features in type 1 diabetes (dated by TCRdb to between 2017 and 2018). In terms of the full investigation: Mean age, gender distribution, total cell number and subset yield did not differ between patients and healthy donors. A total of roughly 100 million sorted cells were examined across all samples, and RNA yield correlated strongly with the number of cells per subset. In the study, recently diagnosed type 1 diabetes patients and matched healthy donors were compared on the TCRB repertoires of their sorted circulating CD4+ T cell subsets. Whereas all 28 donors provided naive and central memory subsets, regulatory and stem cell-like memory subsets were isolated from just 8 patients and roughly 8 healthy donors. General conclusions and limits of the study: PCR might favor shorter templates, but patient and control samples were amplified and corrected together, so any skew would affect both groups equally. Because small numbers of individuals were included in the HLA sub-analyses, any influence of HLA type on TCRB rearrangement was left unresolved. Sequencing cDNA rather than genomic DNA could over-represent highly expressing activated cells, although activation and CD3 levels did not differ between groups. At VDJ recombination sites, type 1 diabetes patients had fewer insertions and more deleted nucleotides, which implies abnormalities in thymic rearrangement. Naive, central memory and regulatory TCRB repertoires appeared to be more alike among patients than among healthy donors. Type 1 diabetes patients showed a moderate but significant shortening of TCRB CDR3 length in all four CD4+ subsets.

This TCR came from a young woman in good health. In this chain, TRBV18 is recombined with TRBJ2-6; 5 matching bases give a weak D call of TRBD1. Sequencing was performed on stem cell memory CD4+ T cells from blood. What the cell subset or site label conveys for this sample: stem cell-like memory CD4+ T cells. The CDR3 is CASSPTGRATSGANVLTF. The base sequence is TGTGCCAGCTCACCTACTGGCAGGGCAACATCTGGGGCCAACGTCCTGACTTTC.